This T cell receptor (beta chain) was captured by sequencing in a study of early T cells in non-severe SARS-CoV-2 infection. The overall study: Sequenced material consisted of bulk RNA (from unsorted whole blood), and chains were unpaired.

This clonotype occurred a few times. Its antigen remains unidentified. Individual cDNA molecules each received unique molecular identifiers attached to them. TCRdb re-called the 5' RACE reads through MiXCR, storing one row per CDR3 protein. Of 100,000 to 120,000 distinct CDR3 sequences listed, around 10% are singletons. The CDR3 is 11 amino acids. The V gene lost 3 bases and the J gene lost 9 bases, with 7 bases spanning the gap. The germline V gene encodes CDR1 SGDLS and CDR2 YYNGEE. Whole-study results and caveats: There was a bias toward anti-spike CD8 responses in VDJdb matching, which missed private and CD4 specificities.

Sequencing input: whole blood. The origin of this receptor is an adult who was a healthcare worker with PCR-confirmed SARS-CoV-2 infection or an uninfected control (not recorded which). The chain couples TRBV9 to TRBJ2-1; no reliable D call. The CDR3 DNA sequence: TGTGCCAGCAGCGCGTACGGTGAGCAGTTCTTC. It translates to CASSAYGEQFF.